A selection of T cell receptor beta chains follows, all from one sample in a study of cytomegalovirus exposure and HLA in healthy donors. This table comes from immunoSEQ multiplex PCR, and its TCRdb copy is limited to in-frame clones, with some not included. The profile covers about 160,000 clones, with 85% appearing a single time and more than 2% taken by the ten largest. The sequenced sample was PBMCs. The receptors were gathered from a man aged 18 to 30 in good health and CMV-seropositive. The CDR3 runs from the conserved cysteine through the conserved F or W. Each record gives: D gene, clone size, J gene, V gene, CDR3 DNA, CDR3 protein. The D gene is left open where the match is weak. Expanded clones get a size class; other rows say once, few or many, or leave the size out.

>-|-|TRBJ1-1|TRBV4-3
TGCGCCAGCAGCCAAGACTCAACAGGGTACTCTGAAGCTTTCTTT
CASSQDSTGYSEAFF
>-|-|TRBJ2-1|TRBV7-8
TGTGCCAGCAGCCAGACCGGGACAATTATGGGTGAGCAGTTCTTC
CASSQTGTIMGEQFF
>-|-|TRBJ1-4|TRBV4-3
TGCGCCAGCAGCCAGGCAGGGGCGGTAGCTAATGAAAAACTGTTTTTT
CASSQAGAVANEKLFF
>-|-|TRBJ2-7|TRBV5-8
TGTGCCAGCAGCTTGGTCAACGAGCAGTACTTC
CASSLVNEQYF
>TRBD1|-|TRBJ1-1|TRBV7-2
TGTGCCAGCAGCGCCCGACAGGGCTGGGCTGAAGCTTTCTTT
CASSARQGWAEAFF
>TRBD2|-|TRBJ2-2|TRBV9
TGTGCCAGCAGCAGCGGGGGGGCGAACACCGGGGAGCTGTTTTTT
CASSSGGANTGELFF
>-|-|TRBJ1-1|TRBV7-2
TGTGCCAGCAGCTCCACGCTCGGGGGAGCTGAAGCTTTCTTT
CASSSTLGGAEAFF
>TRBD1|-|TRBJ2-7|TRBV6-5
TGTGCCAGCAGCTACGGAAGCGACAGGGGGTACGAGCAGTACTTC
CASSYGSDRGYEQYF
>-|-|TRBJ1-1|TRBV6-1
TGTGCCAGCAGTGGGGGCATGAACACTGAAGCTTTCTTT
CASSGGMNTEAFF
>-|-|TRBJ1-4|TRBV19
TGTGCCAGTAGTTGGGGCGTTAATGAAAAACTGTTTTTT
CASSWGVNEKLFF
>-|-|TRBJ1-2|TRBV7-2
TGTGCCAGCAGCTTAGTGGGCATGGGGGGACGTGTGGGCTACACCTTC
CASSLVGMGGRVGYTF
>TRBD1|-|TRBJ2-1|TRBV7-2
TGTGCCAGCAGCGACAGGGGGGCGGGGACCTCCTACAATGAGCAGTTCTTC
CASSDRGAGTSYNEQFF
>TRBD2|-|TRBJ2-3|TRBV9
TGTGCCAGCAGCACATCCACTAGCGGGGCCACAGATACGCAGTATTTT
CASSTSTSGATDTQYF
>TRBD1|-|TRBJ1-2|TRBV5-1
TGCGCCAGCAGCTTATCCGGGACAGGCGGTATCACCTTC
CASSLSGTGGITF
>-|few|TRBJ1-2|TRBV9
TGTGCCAGCAGCACCACCGGGGGGGCGGGGGGCTACACCTTC
CASSTTGGAGGYTF
>-|-|TRBJ1-1|TRBV27
TGTGCCAGCGGCGACTGGACGGGGGCTTTCTTT
CASGDWTGAFF
>TRBD1|few|TRBJ1-1|TRBV4-2
TGTGCCAGCAGCCAAGAGCTAACAGGGGGCGCAGGGAACACTGAAGCTTTCTTT
CASSQELTGGAGNTEAFF
>TRBD1|few|TRBJ1-2|TRBV5-5
TGTGCCAGCAGCTTGAGTGGACAGGGGGGTACGGGCTACACCTTC
CASSLSGQGGTGYTF
>TRBD2|-|TRBJ2-5|TRBV9
TGTGCCAGCAGCAGGGGACTAGCCCAAGAGACCCAGTACTTC
CASSRGLAQETQYF
>-|few|TRBJ1-5|TRBV6-5
TGTGCCAGCAGTTTTGCTCTTTCAGGTTCTCAGCCCCAGCATTTT
CASSFALSGSQPQHF
>TRBD1|-|TRBJ1-4|TRBV13
TGTGCCAGCAGCTTGGACAGGGGGAATTTCATTACGGTTGAAAAACTGTTTTTT
CASSLDRGNFITVEKLFF
>TRBD1|-|TRBJ2-7|TRBV2
TGTGCCAGCAGTGGAGGACAGGGACGCTACGAGCAGTACTTC
CASSGGQGRYEQYF
>TRBD1|-|TRBJ2-1|TRBV9
TGTGCCAGCAGCGGCCGGGACAGGGAATACAATGAGCAGTTCTTC
CASSGRDREYNEQFF
>TRBD2|-|TRBJ2-4|TRBV5-6
TGTGCCAGCAGCCAATGGACTAGCGGGGTTCTAGCCAAAAACAGTCAGTACTTC
CASSQWTSGVLAKNSQYF
>-|-|TRBJ1-6|TRBV30
TGTGCCTGGAGTCCCACCTTGAGGAATAATTCACCCCTCCACTTT
CAWSPTLRNNSPLHF
>-|-|TRBJ2-1|TRBV7-3
TGTGCCAGCAGCCCGACGGGACTCTACATCGATGAGCAGTTCTTC
CASSPTGLYIDEQFF
>-|-|TRBJ2-1|TRBV4-2
TGTGCCAGCAGCCAAGATCGGGAAGATGAGCAGTTCTTC
CASSQDREDEQFF
>-|-|TRBJ1-2|TRBV4-1
TGCGCCAGCAGCCAACGGGAAGGCTATGGCTACACCTTC
CASSQREGYGYTF
>-|-|TRBJ2-5|TRBV6-5
TGTGCCAGCAGTTCAACCAGCACTCCGGGGAGAGAGACCCAGTACTTC
CASSSTSTPGRETQYF
>-|-|TRBJ1-4|TRBV7-9
TGTGCCAGCAGCCCCGAGACAGGATACGCGCTGAGAAGTAATGAAAAACTGTTTTTT
CASSPETGYALRSNEKLFF
>-|once|TRBJ1-1|TRBV6-1
TGTGCCAGCAGTGAAGAAGTAGACATGAACACTGAAGCTTTCTTT
CASSEEVDMNTEAFF
>TRBD1|-|TRBJ1-5|TRBV6-1
TGTGCCAGCAGTGAGGGGGGACAGGGAAGGCAGCCCCAGCATTTT
CASSEGGQGRQPQHF
>TRBD1|few|TRBJ1-1|TRBV6-1
TGTGCCAGCAGTGAAGCGGAGGGGGACAGGGGAAACGCTGAAGCTTTCTTT
CASSEAEGDRGNAEAFF
>-|-|TRBJ1-2|TRBV6-6
TGTGCCAGCAGGCCAGGGGTAGCCGAAGGCTACACCTTC
CASRPGVAEGYTF
>-|-|TRBJ2-4|TRBV6-5
TGTGCCAGCAGTTACGGGTCCATAGACAGTCAGTACTTC
CASSYGSIDSQYF
>-|-|TRBJ2-4|TRBV11-3
TGTGCCAGCAGCTTATTGGTAGGGAGTCTAGCCAAAAACATTCAGTACTTC
CASSLLVGSLAKNIQYF
>TRBD1|few|TRBJ2-5|TRBV12-5
TGTGCTAGTGGGGGGACAGATCAAGAGACCCAGTACTTC
CASGGTDQETQYF
>-|once|TRBJ2-6|TRBV29-1
TGCAGCGTTGAAGCCCTCGGAGCCGGCTCTGGGGCCAACGTCCTGACTTTC
CSVEALGAGSGANVLTF
>TRBD2|-|TRBJ2-7|TRBV7-9
TGTGCCAGCAGCCCTAGCGGGGGGGCTTACGAGCAGTACTTC
CASSPSGGAYEQYF
>TRBD1|once|TRBJ2-7|TRBV2
TGTGCCAGTTCGGGACAGGGGTCTGGCGAGCAGTACTTC
CASSGQGSGEQYF
>TRBD1|-|TRBJ1-1|TRBV2
TGTGCCAGCAGCGGACAGGGTAGAACTGAAGCTTTCTTT
CASSGQGRTEAFF
>-|-|TRBJ1-1|TRBV19
TGTGCCAGTAGTATCCCGGGACAAAGGAACACTGAAGCTTTCTTT
CASSIPGQRNTEAFF
>-|once|TRBJ1-2|TRBV19
TGTGCCAGTATCAACGGTGACAGCACCTCGGAGTACTATGGCTACACCTTC
CASINGDSTSEYYGYTF
>-|-|TRBJ2-3|TRBV5-1
TGCGCCAGCAGCTTTAAGGGGGATACGCAGTATTTT
CASSFKGDTQYF
>-|-|TRBJ1-5|TRBV6-7
TGTGCCAGCAGCCTCCTGGTCCCGGCCCAGCATTTT
CASSLLVPAQHF
>-|-|TRBJ1-3|TRBV6-5
TGTGCCAGCAGTTACAAGCGGGACTCTGGAAACACCATATATTTT
CASSYKRDSGNTIYF
>TRBD2|-|TRBJ2-1|TRBV30
TGTGCCTGGAAGGTACTAGCGGGGGATTTCTCCTACAATGAGCAGTTCTTC
CAWKVLAGDFSYNEQFF
>-|-|TRBJ1-1|TRBV9
TGTGCCAGCAGCGATGCAGGACATTCGAACACTGAAGCTTTCTTT
CASSDAGHSNTEAFF
>TRBD2|-|TRBJ2-4|TRBV7-9
TGTGCCAGCAGCTTGGCTCTAGCGGGGGGGCGAAAAAACAGTCAGTACTTC
CASSLALAGGRKNSQYF
>-|-|TRBJ2-3|TRBV11-3
TGTGCCAGCAGCACGGGGGTTCGCGATACGCAGTATTTT
CASSTGVRDTQYF
>-|once|TRBJ1-5|TRBV19
TGTGCCAGTAGTATAGACCCCCTTAACTCGGGTCAGCCCCAGCATTTT
CASSIDPLNSGQPQHF
>-|-|TRBJ2-3|TRBV27
TGTGCCAGCAGTTTATTCGGGAGAAGCACAGATACGCAGTATTTT
CASSLFGRSTDTQYF
>-|-|TRBJ2-2|TRBV7-3
TGTGCCAGCAGCTTAAGTACGGATAGCTGGATGTTTTTT
CASSLSTDSWMFF
>TRBD1|-|TRBJ2-2|TRBV7-9
TGTGCCAGCAGCTTAATGGGACAGGGGGCGCGGACCGGGGAGCTGTTTTTT
CASSLMGQGARTGELFF